The sequence of this T cell receptor beta chain was determined in a study of blood T cell repertoires in COVID-19. V was cut by 2 bases and J by 0 bases, with 5 bases left in between. The CDR3 covers 15 residues. Germline V gene lookup returns CDR1 MNHEY and CDR2 SVGEGT. Assay used: immunoSEQ multiplex PCR; TCRdb lists only in-frame clones, some missing. The profile shows a few hundred thousand clones, about 90% of them singletons. Adults between roughly 18 and 95 years of age took part from about 24 US areas. Participants reported their clinical history, and cohort assignment relied on those reports. Donors in Cohort 3 who had recovered were those with two negative PCRs, healthcare professional clearance, or resolution of their symptoms.

The chain is built from TRBV6-2 or TRBV6-3 and TRBJ1-6; D call uncertain. The receptor was isolated from a woman aged 25 to 45 who had recovered from COVID-19. The sample consisted of PBMCs or T cells enriched from blood (not recorded which). In DNA, the CDR3 is TGTGCCAGCAGTTACGGGAGCTCCTATAATTCACCCCTCCACTTT. Amino acids: CASSYGSSYNSPLHF.